This T cell receptor (beta chain) was observed in a study of blood T cell repertoires in COVID-19. Study in general: COVID-19 samples, acute and convalescent, were from the United States, Italy and Spain. Sample material is recorded as cDNA or gDNA derived from T cells, B-cell-depleted T cells, or PBMCs.

Original handling: From reference gene primer amplification, estimates of nucleated cell counts were derived. Clones were sequenced by immunoSEQ multiplex PCR, and TCRdb holds only the in-frame ones, with some missing. Clone size and the V and J calls come from that table; the DNA yielded D and trimming. The sample has about 140,000 clones, over 75% seen once. This clone appeared once. Germline values: CDR1 MNHEY, CDR2 SVGAGI. CDR3 length: 14 amino acids. With V trimmed by 2 bases and J by 4 bases, 2 bases remained unmatched. The rearrangement uses TRBV6-5 and TRBJ2-1; 7 bases match TRBD2. This TCR came from a woman aged 50 to 65 with acute or convalescent COVID-19. The sample consisted of peripheral blood. CDR3 sequence (DNA): TGTGCCAGCAGTTACCTAGCGGAGTACAATGAGCAGTTCTTC. Translation: CASSYLAEYNEQFF.